This TCR beta chain is from a study of patients and donors after allogeneic stem cell transplantation. Per the germline V gene, CDR1 is LGHNA and CDR2 is YNFKEQ. The CDR3 is 13 residues long. V dropped 4 bases and J dropped 9 bases, with 10 bases sitting between them. TCRdb redid the calling of the RT-PCR reads with MiXCR, one entry per CDR3 protein. This table holds about 960,000 distinct CDR3 sequences, 18% found once. The chain carries TRBV4-2 and TRBJ1-6, with D unclear. The sample comprised blood, either unsorted or a sorted T cell fraction (not recorded which). This receptor was taken from a human donor who was either an allogeneic HSCT recipient or a stem cell or donor lymphocyte infusion donor (not recorded which). It is not recorded whose cells these are; they may come from a transplant donor. The DNA for the CDR3 is TGTGCCAGCAGCCCGGACGTCACTTCACCCCTCCACTTT. Translated, it gives CASSPDVTSPLHF.